This passage covers 32 T cell receptor beta chains from one sample sequenced in a study of sequential checkpoint blockade in melanoma. Regarding treatment: randomized to nivolumab then ipilimumab (arm A) or the reverse (arm B). TCRdb's copy holds only in-frame clones and misses some; the assay was immunoSEQ multiplex PCR. The sample holds roughly 9,800 clones, more than 75% seen once. The sequencing here drew on CD8+ T cells sorted from blood (inferred from file names), taken from a patient given nivolumab and ipilimumab in sequence. The receptors shown here come from a human donor with melanoma.

Only a few counts were recorded for this clone. The CDR3 DNA sequence: TGTGCCAGTAGATGGACAGGGTTTGGGCAGCCCCAGCATTTT. It yields the protein CASRWTGFGQPQHF. The V and J genes are TRBV19 and TRBJ1-5; 8 nucleotides line up with TRBD1. Trimming removed 6 bases from V and 7 bases from J; junction bases left unmatched: 8. This CDR3 is built from 14 residues. CDR1 and CDR2 (germline): LNHDA, SQIVND (reference sequence).

The chain links TRBV19 to TRBJ1-1; TRBD1 agrees at 7 bases. The CDR3 is 12 amino acids. Germline trimming cut 11 bases from V and 8 bases from J; bases unmatched to any gene: 11. Per the germline V gene, CDR1 is LNHDA and CDR2 is SQIVND (reference sequence). The CDR3 nucleotides read TGTGCCGTACGACAGGGAACGATAGAAGCTTTCTTT. Translated: CAVRQGTIEAFF.

This clone was counted a single time. The chain joins TRBV6-5 to TRBJ2-7, with D maybe TRBD1 (6 bases). V lost 10 bases to trimming and J lost 2 bases, with 9 bases between them. This CDR3 is 11 amino acids long. Germline assignment: CDR1 MNHEY and CDR2 SVGAGI. The CDR3 sequence: CATAGAYEQYF. CDR3 nucleotides: TGTGCCACGGCAGGGGCCTACGAGCAGTACTTC.

This chain joins TRBV28 and TRBJ1-1; D ambiguous. With 5 bases removed from V and 4 bases from J, the gap between germline ends came to 14 bases. The CDR3 runs to 14 residues. Germline V gene data show CDR1 as MDHEN and CDR2 as SYDVKM. The CDR3 DNA sequence: TGTGCCAGCAGTCCCTCGGGAAGGTTCACTGAAGCTTTCTTT. It specifies CASSPSGRFTEAFF.

This sequence joins TRBV4-3 and TRBJ1-1; unclear D gene. This CDR3 is 14 amino acids long. With 0 bases removed from V and 6 bases from J, the gap between germline ends came to 11 bases. Germline-derived CDR1 and CDR2 are LGHNA and YSLEER. The chain's CDR3 is CASSQDRGVAEAFF. DNA of the CDR3: TGCGCCAGCAGCCAAGATAGAGGTGTTGCTGAAGCTTTCTTT.

V usage is TRBV28 and J usage is TRBJ2-7; 8 nucleotides match TRBD2. The CDR3 is 14 amino acids. Losses at the gene ends were 3 bases for V and 3 bases for J; bases not matched to a gene: 4. Germline CDR1 reads MDHEN; CDR2 reads SYDVKM. In nucleotides, the CDR3 is TGTGCCAGCAGTTTGTCTAGCGGGCGCTACGAGCAGTACTTC. It codes for CASSLSSGRYEQYF.

This chain links TRBV7-2 with TRBJ2-7; perhaps TRBD2 as D (5 bases). CDR3 length: 12 residues. V was pared by 6 bases and J by 2 bases, with 8 bases between. Germline CDR1 SGHTA, CDR2 FQGNSA. CDR3 loop: CASSLGTYEQYF. CDR3 coding DNA: TGTGCCAGCAGTCTCGGGACCTACGAGCAGTACTTC.

The CDR3 sequence is CASSLEGRGQGQDSPLHF. The CDR3 region has the DNA TGTGCCAGCAGCTTGGAGGGCCGCGGGCAGGGTCAGGATTCACCCCTCCACTTT. This chain uses TRBV7-2 with TRBJ1-6, with TRBD1 as a possible D gene (5 bases). The CDR3 is made up of 18 amino acids. Germline CDR1 and CDR2: SGHTA and FQGNSA. V lost 3 bases and J lost 8, with 23 bases in between.

The V and J genes are TRBV28 and TRBJ1-2, with D possibly being TRBD1 (5 bases). The V end was cut by 6 bases, the J end by 0 bases, with 11 bases between. The CDR3 is 14 residues long. Germline CDR1 and CDR2: MDHEN and SYDVKM. The DNA for the CDR3 is TGTGCCAGCAGCCGGCGGGGCCCTAACTATGGCTACACCTTC. It yields the protein CASSRRGPNYGYTF.

The rearrangement uses TRBV11-2 and TRBJ2-7; possible D gene TRBD1, 5 bases. The V and J ends lost 0 bases and 2 bases respectively, with 11 bases between them. Per germline, CDR1 SGHAT and CDR2 FQNNGV. The CDR3 spans 15 residues. Here the CDR3 reads CASSLDRQGTYEQYF. CDR3 bases: TGTGCCAGCAGCTTAGATCGGCAGGGAACCTACGAGCAGTACTTC.

This sequence joins TRBV9 and TRBJ2-1; 8 bases are shared with TRBD2. J lost 2 bases, V lost 4 bases, and 5 bases had no gene match. Germline CDR1 is SGDLS and CDR2 is YYNGEE. This CDR3 is 15 amino acids long. DNA for the CDR3: TGTGCCAGCAGCCCTGACGGGGGGGCCTACAATGAGCAGTTCTTC. This gives the protein CASSPDGGAYNEQFF.

In this sample, this clone turned up a few times. The genes are TRBV27 and TRBJ2-7; TRBD1 aligns across 11 bases. Losses at the gene ends were 3 bases for V and 6 bases for J; bases not matched to a gene: 4. CDR3 length equals 14 residues. Germline-derived CDR1 and CDR2 are MNHEY and SMNVEV (reference sequence). CDR3: CASSLGQGVGEQYF. The CDR3 DNA follows: TGTGCCAGCAGTTTGGGACAGGGGGTCGGCGAGCAGTACTTC.

This clone has just a few counts. The V call is TRBV4-1, the J call TRBJ1-2, with 8 bases fitting TRBD1. Germline V gene lookup returns CDR1 MGHRA and CDR2 YSYEKL. The V segment lost 4 bases and the J segment 6 bases; nucleotides outside the gene matches: 10. CDR3 length: 15 residues. The CDR3 protein is CASSLGGQGGDGYTF. The CDR3 DNA follows: TGCGCCAGCAGCCTAGGAGGACAGGGCGGCGATGGCTACACCTTC.

The chain couples TRBV2 to TRBJ1-5, with a tentative D call TRBD1 (5 bases). CDR3 length: 16 amino acids. V was clipped by 7 bases and J by 1 base, with 17 bases between them. Germline V lookup: CDR1 SNHLY, CDR2 FYNNEI. The CDR3 coding sequence is TGTGCCAGCACCTTCACCGCCAGGGAAAGCAATCAGCCCCAGCATTTT. Encoded protein: CASTFTARESNQPQHF.

This clone has just one count. CDR3 nucleotide sequence: TGTGCCAGCACCTGGACAATCGACGATGAGCAGTTCTTC. It yields the protein CASTWTIDDEQFF. This rearrangement joins TRBV5-8 to TRBJ2-1; a weak D match, TRBD1 (5 bases). The germline V gene encodes CDR1 SGHTS and CDR2 YDEGEE. V lost 6 bases and J lost 8, with 15 bases in between. The CDR3 is 13 residues long.

Written as DNA, the CDR3 is TGCAGCGGGGGAGTTATAGGAGACGAGCAGTACTTC. Translated: CSGGVIGDEQYF. V is TRBV29-1 and J is TRBJ2-7; D may be TRBD2 (5 bases). Trimming shortened V by 7 bases and J by 5 bases, and 15 bases separated the two germline ends. This CDR3 is 12 amino acids long. In germline, CDR1 is SQVTM, CDR2 ANQGSEA.

The chain joins TRBV5-6 to TRBJ1-1; 7 bases line up with TRBD1. With V trimmed by 1 base and J by 2 bases, 5 bases remained unmatched. The CDR3 extends over 15 amino acids. CDR1 is SGHDT, CDR2 YYEEEE, per germline. The CDR3 loop reads CASSLTTGVNTEAFF. The DNA of the CDR3 is TGTGCCAGCAGCTTGACCACAGGGGTAAACACTGAAGCTTTCTTT.

A word on this clone: The same CDR3 arises from other DNA sequences in this sample as well. This sequence joins TRBV4-1 and TRBJ1-5; no clear D. In germline, CDR1 is MGHRA, CDR2 YSYEKL. Trimming stripped 0 bases from V and 9 bases from J, with 6 bases between. The CDR3 is 12 amino acids. Here the CDR3 DNA reads TGCGCCAGCAGCCAAGAAGCTGGGCCCCAGCATTTT. Translated: CASSQEAGPQHF.

The chain uses TRBV27 and TRBJ1-1; TRBD1 aligns across 8 bases. Trimming at V came to 6 bases and at J to 4 bases, leaving 7 bases not matched to a gene. The CDR3 consists of 14 residues. From germline, CDR1 is MNHEY and CDR2 SMNVEV (reference sequence). The CDR3 DNA sequence: TGTGCCAGCAGCAACGACGGGACAGGCACTGAAGCTTTCTTT. Residues: CASSNDGTGTEAFF.

This chain joins TRBV5-8 and TRBJ2-7; D is undetermined. V lost 1 base to trimming and J lost 2 bases, with 7 bases between them. Germline V gene lookup returns CDR1 SGHTS and CDR2 YDEGEE. This CDR3 has 13 residues. This chain's CDR3 is CASSLSGAYEQYF. As DNA, the CDR3 is TGTGCCAGCAGCTTGTCGGGTGCCTACGAGCAGTACTTC.

The chain uses TRBV4-3 and TRBJ1-5, with a possible D match to TRBD1 (5 bases). Germline loops: CDR1 LGHNA, CDR2 YSLEER. The V end lost 0 bases, the J end lost 3 bases, and 18 bases lay between the germline ends. The CDR3 consists of 18 residues. The CDR3: CASSQDQQGSSFNQPQHF. For the CDR3, the DNA is TGCGCCAGCAGCCAAGATCAGCAGGGTAGCAGCTTCAATCAGCCCCAGCATTTT.

The chain is built from TRBV6-5 and TRBJ1-1; TRBD1 matches at 8 bases. V gave up 8 bases and J gave up 5 bases; unmatched junction bases: 10. Germline CDR1 and CDR2: MNHEY and SVGAGI. This CDR3 contains 14 residues. DNA for the CDR3: TGTGCCAGCGGGGGAGGTCAGGGGGCGACTGAAGCTTTCTTT. Its translation: CASGGGQGATEAFF.

The gene calls are TRBV7-3 and TRBJ2-6; D is uncertain. Germline V CDR1 and CDR2: SGHTA, FQGTGA. The CDR3 extends over 14 amino acids. V dropped 1 base and J dropped 4 bases, with 5 bases sitting between them. The CDR3 is CASSLNGGANVLTF. The DNA for the CDR3 is TGTGCCAGCAGCTTAAATGGCGGGGCCAACGTCCTGACTTTC.

The rearrangement links TRBV6-5 to TRBJ1-2; a weak D match, TRBD1 (6 bases). Germline V gene sequence: CDR1 MNHEY, CDR2 SVGAGI. The CDR3 is 15 residues long. Trimming removed 0 bases from V and 4 bases from J, with 12 bases in between. CDR3 in amino acids: CASSYSQGLTYGYTF. The CDR3 DNA follows: TGTGCCAGCAGTTACTCGCAGGGGCTTACCTATGGCTACACCTTC.

The V gene is TRBV7-9, the J gene TRBJ2-7; perhaps TRBD1 as D (6 bases). This CDR3 has 15 amino acids. V lost 2 bases to trimming and J lost 1 base, with 12 bases between them. From germline, CDR1 is SEHNR and CDR2 FQNEAQ (reference sequence). The CDR3 loop is CASSLPLDRSYEQYF. The CDR3 DNA is TGTGCCAGCAGCTTACCCTTGGACAGATCCTACGAGCAGTACTTC.

The chain has TRBV11-2 and TRBJ1-2; 7 positions match TRBD1. Germline V gene sequence: CDR1 SGHAT, CDR2 FQNNGV. The CDR3 is made up of 16 amino acids. The J segment lost 4 bases and the V segment lost 4 bases, leaving 12 bases of the junction unmatched. The CDR3 region has the DNA TGTGCCAGCAGCTCTTTACAGGGGATAATGAGCTATGGCTACACCTTC. Translating gives CASSSLQGIMSYGYTF.

The gene calls are TRBV7-9 and TRBJ1-2, with 8 bases aligning to TRBD1. V trimming: 5 bases; J trimming: 6 bases; junction bases outside the gene matches: 8. Germline CDR1 is SEHNR and CDR2 is FQNEAQ (reference sequence). The CDR3 extends over 14 amino acids. CDR3 protein: CASSGGQDVDGYTF. The CDR3 DNA follows: TGTGCCAGCAGCGGGGGACAGGATGTAGATGGCTACACCTTC. Drawing the rest from reference TRBV7-9 and TRBJ1-2, the complete variable domain is DTGVSQNPRHKITKRGQNVTFRCDPISEHNRLYWYRQTLGQGPEFLTYFQNEAQLEKSRLLSDRFSAERPKGSFSTLEIQRTEQGDSAMYLCASSGGQDVDGYTFGSGTRLTVV.

The rearrangement uses TRBV2 and TRBJ2-7; TRBD1 might be the D (5 bases). This CDR3 is 15 amino acids long. CDR1 is SNHLY and CDR2 is FYNNEI in the germline V gene. Trimming removed 3 bases at V and 0 bases at J, with 12 bases between. This CDR3 reads CASSDWGSDSYEQYF. In DNA form, the CDR3 reads TGTGCCAGCAGTGACTGGGGCTCTGACTCCTACGAGCAGTACTTC.

This clone was observed a single time. This rearrangement joins TRBV4-2 to TRBJ2-7, with D perhaps TRBD1 (6 bases). Trimming left V 0 bases short and J 5 bases short, with 14 bases between. Germline values: CDR1 LGHNA, CDR2 YNFKEQ. The CDR3 runs 15 residues. The CDR3 reads CASSQDPGRDNEQYF. The CDR3 coding sequence is TGTGCCAGCAGCCAAGATCCTGGAAGGGACAACGAGCAGTACTTC.

This clone was detected a few times. The V gene is TRBV28, the J gene TRBJ2-7; 7 nucleotides line up with TRBD1. J gave up 2 bases and V 5 bases, and 6 bases lay outside the gene matches. Germline V gene lookup returns CDR1 MDHEN and CDR2 SYDVKM. The CDR3 consists of 14 residues. The CDR3 bases are TGTGCCAGCAGTCCAAGACAGGGTACCTACGAGCAGTACTTC. This sequence encodes CASSPRQGTYEQYF.

This clone was counted between two and nine times. The genes are TRBV28 and TRBJ1-1; tentatively, D is TRBD1 (5 bases). V lost 7 bases, J lost 1 base, and 16 bases lay in between. Germline assignment: CDR1 MDHEN and CDR2 SYDVKM. The CDR3 sequence is 15 residues long. Here the CDR3 reads CASTLRAGRNTEAFF. As DNA, the CDR3 is TGTGCCAGCACCCTAAGGGCAGGGCGGAACACTGAAGCTTTCTTT.

This sequence joins TRBV5-1 and TRBJ2-7, with 7 bases matching TRBD2. Trimming at V came to 0 bases and at J to 6 bases, leaving 6 bases not matched to a gene. This CDR3 comprises 14 residues. CDR1 SGHRS and CDR2 YFSETQ come from the germline V gene. CDR3 DNA sequence: TGCGCCAGCAGCTTGGATGGGGGGGTTCGCGAGCAGTACTTC. Amino acids: CASSLDGGVREQYF. Looking up the rest from reference TRBV5-1 and TRBJ2-7 gives the full variable domain: KAGVTQTPRYLIKTRGQQVTLSCSPISGHRSVSWYQQTPGQGLQFLFEYFSETQRNKGNFPGRFSGRQFSNSRSEMNVSTLELGDSALYLCASSLDGGVREQYFGPGTRLTVT.